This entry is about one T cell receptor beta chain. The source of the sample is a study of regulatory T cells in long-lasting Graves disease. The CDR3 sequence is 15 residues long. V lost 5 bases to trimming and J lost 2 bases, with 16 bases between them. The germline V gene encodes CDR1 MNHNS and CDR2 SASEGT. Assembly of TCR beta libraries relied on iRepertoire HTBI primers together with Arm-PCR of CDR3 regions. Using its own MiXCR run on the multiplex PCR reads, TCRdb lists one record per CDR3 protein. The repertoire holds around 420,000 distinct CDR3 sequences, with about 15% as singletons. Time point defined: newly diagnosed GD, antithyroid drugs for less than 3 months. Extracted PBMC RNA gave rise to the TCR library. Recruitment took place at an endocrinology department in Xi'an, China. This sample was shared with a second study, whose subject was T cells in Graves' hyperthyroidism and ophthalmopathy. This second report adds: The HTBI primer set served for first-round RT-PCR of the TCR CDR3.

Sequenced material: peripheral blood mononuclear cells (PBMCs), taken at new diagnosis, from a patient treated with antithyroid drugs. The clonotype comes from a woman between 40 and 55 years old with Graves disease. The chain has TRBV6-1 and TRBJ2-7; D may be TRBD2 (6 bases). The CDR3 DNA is TGTGCCAGCAGTCTTCCGGGGGTGGGGGCCTACGAGCAGTACTTC. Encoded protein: CASSLPGVGAYEQYF.